The source of this T cell receptor beta chain is a study of radiotherapy plus CTLA-4 blockade in lung cancer. On the study more broadly: Objective responses emerged in 18% of patients, and over 30% attained disease control. Study results and limitations: Once radiotherapy plus ipilimumab had been given, TCR clones derived from tumor expanded in blood. The best predictor of response was reported to be early blood T cell clone dynamics, with interferon-beta.

Turning to this clone: Its specificity is unknown.

It was focal radiation plus CTLA-4 blockade with ipilimumab that patients with chemo-refractory metastatic non-small-cell lung cancer received. Germline V gene data show CDR1 as LNHNV and CDR2 as YYDKDF (reference sequence). With 1 base removed from V and 4 bases from J, the gap between germline ends came to 11 bases. The CDR3 loop spans 14 amino acids. Sequencing used immunoSEQ multiplex PCR; TCRdb keeps in-frame clones, though not all of them. The table records roughly 90,000 clones, about three quarters of them present only once. Specimen: peripheral blood, collected from a patient treated with radiotherapy plus ipilimumab. The V and J genes are TRBV15 and TRBJ2-7; weak D call: TRBD1 (6 bases). This receptor was obtained from a human donor with non-small cell lung cancer that progressed on radiotherapy plus ipilimumab. DNA for the CDR3: TGTGCCACCAGCAGAGCCCAGGGGAGATACGAGCAGTACTTC. Translated: CATSRAQGRYEQYF.